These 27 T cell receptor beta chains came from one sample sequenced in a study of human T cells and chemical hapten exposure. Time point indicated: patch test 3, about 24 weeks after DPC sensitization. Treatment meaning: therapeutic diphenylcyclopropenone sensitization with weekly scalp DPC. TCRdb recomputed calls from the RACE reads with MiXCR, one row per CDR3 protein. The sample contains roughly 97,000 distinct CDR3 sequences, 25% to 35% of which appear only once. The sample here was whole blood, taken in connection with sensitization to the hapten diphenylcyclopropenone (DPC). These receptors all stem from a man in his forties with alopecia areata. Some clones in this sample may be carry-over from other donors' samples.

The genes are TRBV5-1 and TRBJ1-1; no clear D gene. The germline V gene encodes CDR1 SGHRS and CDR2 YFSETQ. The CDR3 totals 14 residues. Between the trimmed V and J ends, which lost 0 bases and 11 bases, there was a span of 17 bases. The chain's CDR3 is CASSLGGGAEGAFF. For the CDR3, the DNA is TGCGCCAGCAGCTTGGGAGGTGGCGCCGAAGGTGCTTTCTTT.

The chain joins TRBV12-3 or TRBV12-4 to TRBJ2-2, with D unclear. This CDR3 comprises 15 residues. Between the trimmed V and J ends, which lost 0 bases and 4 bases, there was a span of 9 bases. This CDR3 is CASSLALGGTGELFF. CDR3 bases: TGTGCCAGCAGTTTAGCACTCGGCGGCACCGGGGAGCTGTTTTTT.

The CDR3 loop reads CSYKDRGRGTEAFF. The CDR3 DNA sequence: TGCAGCTATAAAGACAGGGGGCGAGGCACTGAAGCTTTCTTT. The rearrangement uses TRBV29-1 and TRBJ1-1; TRBD1 aligns across 10 bases. Trimming at V came to 8 bases and at J to 4 bases, leaving 10 bases not matched to a gene. Germline assignment: CDR1 SQVTM and CDR2 ANQGSEA. CDR3 length: 14 amino acids.

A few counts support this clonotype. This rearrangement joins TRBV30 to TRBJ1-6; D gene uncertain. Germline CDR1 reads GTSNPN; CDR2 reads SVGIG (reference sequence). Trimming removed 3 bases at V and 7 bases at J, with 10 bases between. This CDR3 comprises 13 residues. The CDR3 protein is CAWRRTWNSPLHF. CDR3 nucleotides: TGTGCCTGGAGGAGGACTTGGAATTCACCCCTCCACTTT.

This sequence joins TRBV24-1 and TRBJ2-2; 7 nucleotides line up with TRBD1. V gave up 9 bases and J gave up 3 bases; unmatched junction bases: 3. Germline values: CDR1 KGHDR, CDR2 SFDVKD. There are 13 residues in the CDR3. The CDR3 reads CATRGQYTGELFF. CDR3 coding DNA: TGTGCCACCCGGGGACAGTACACCGGGGAGCTGTTTTTT.

CDR3 residues: CASGPSGSGSPYNEQFF. CDR3 bases: TGTGCTAGTGGTCCCTCGGGGAGCGGGAGTCCCTACAATGAGCAGTTCTTC. V gene TRBV12-5 combines with J gene TRBJ2-1; 8 bases align to TRBD2. The J segment lost 2 bases and the V segment lost 5 bases, leaving 11 bases of the junction unmatched. From germline, CDR1 is LGHNT and CDR2 FRNRAP. The CDR3 is made up of 17 amino acids.

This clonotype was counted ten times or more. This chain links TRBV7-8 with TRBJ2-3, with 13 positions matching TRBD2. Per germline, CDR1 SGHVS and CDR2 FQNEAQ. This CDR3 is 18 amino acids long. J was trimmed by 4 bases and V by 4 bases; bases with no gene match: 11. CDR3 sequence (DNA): TGTGCCAGCAGCTCATGGTCACTAGCGGGAGGGTACGCAGATACGCAGTATTTT. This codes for CASSSWSLAGGYADTQYF.

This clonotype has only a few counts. Written as DNA, the CDR3 is TGCAGTGCTAGAGATCGGTCGGCAAACACTGAAGCTTTCTTT. This sequence encodes CSARDRSANTEAFF. The chain links TRBV20-1 to TRBJ1-1; D call uncertain. V was trimmed by 0 bases and J by 2 bases, leaving 10 bases between them. This CDR3 comprises 14 residues. Germline V gives CDR1 DFQATT, CDR2 SNEGSKA (reference sequence).

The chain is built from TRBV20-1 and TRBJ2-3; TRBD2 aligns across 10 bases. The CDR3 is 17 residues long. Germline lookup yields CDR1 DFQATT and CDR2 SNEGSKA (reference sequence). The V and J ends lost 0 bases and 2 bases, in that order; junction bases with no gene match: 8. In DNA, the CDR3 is TGCAGTGCTAGAGAGTGGGCTAGCGGGAGTCCCACAGATACGCAGTATTTT. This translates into CSAREWASGSPTDTQYF.

CDR3 bases: TGTGCCAGCTCACCACTTCAGACGGAGTCCTACGAGCAGTACTTC. Its translation: CASSPLQTESYEQYF. The chain recombines TRBV18 with TRBJ2-7; no clear D gene. Deletions cut 1 base from V and 1 base from J, with 11 bases between. Germline CDR1 reads KGHSH; CDR2 reads LQKENI. This CDR3 contains 15 residues. Based on the CDR3 plus reference TRBV18 and TRBJ2-7, the full variable domain is NAGVMQNPRHLVRRRGQEARLRCSPMKGHSHVYWYRQLPEEGLKFMVYLQKENIIDESGMPKERFSAEFPKEGPSILRIQQVVRGDSAAYFCASSPLQTESYEQYFGPGTRLTVT.

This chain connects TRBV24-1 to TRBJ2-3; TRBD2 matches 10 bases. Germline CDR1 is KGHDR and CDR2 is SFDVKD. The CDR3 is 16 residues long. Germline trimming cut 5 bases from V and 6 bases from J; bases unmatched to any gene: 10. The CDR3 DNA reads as TGTGCCACCAGTGCCCCCCTAGCGGGAGTGGCGGATACGCAGTATTTT. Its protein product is CATSAPLAGVADTQYF.

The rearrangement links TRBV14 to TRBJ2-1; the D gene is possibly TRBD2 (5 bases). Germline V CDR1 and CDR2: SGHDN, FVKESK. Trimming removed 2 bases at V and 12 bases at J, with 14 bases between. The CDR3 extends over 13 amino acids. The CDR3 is CASSQSNGGRQFF. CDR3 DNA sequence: TGTGCCAGCAGCCAATCTAACGGCGGGCGGCAGTTCTTC.

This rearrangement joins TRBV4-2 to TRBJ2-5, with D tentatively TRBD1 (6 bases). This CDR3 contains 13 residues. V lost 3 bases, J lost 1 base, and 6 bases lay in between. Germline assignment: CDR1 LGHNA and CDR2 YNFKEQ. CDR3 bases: TGTGCCAGCAGCCAGGGGGCCCAAGAGACCCAGTACTTC. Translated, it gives CASSQGAQETQYF.

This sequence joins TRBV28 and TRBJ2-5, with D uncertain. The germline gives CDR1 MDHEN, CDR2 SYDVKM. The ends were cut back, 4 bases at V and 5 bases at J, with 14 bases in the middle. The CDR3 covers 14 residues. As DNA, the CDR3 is TGTGCCAGCAGTTCCGACAAGACTGGGGAGACCCAGTACTTC. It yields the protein CASSSDKTGETQYF. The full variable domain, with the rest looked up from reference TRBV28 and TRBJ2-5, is DVKVTQSSRYLVKRTGEKVFLECVQDMDHENMFWYRQDPGLGLRLIYFSYDVKMKEKGDIPEGYSVSREKKERFSLILESASTNQTSMYLCASSSDKTGETQYFGPGTRLLVL.

CDR3 protein: CSATTLRVYSNQPQHF. In DNA, the CDR3 is TGCAGTGCTACAACACTCAGGGTTTATAGCAATCAGCCCCAGCATTTT. This chain uses TRBV20-1 with TRBJ1-5; D possibly corresponds to TRBD1 (5 bases). This CDR3 has 16 amino acids. CDR1 is DFQATT and CDR2 is SNEGSKA in the germline V gene (reference sequence). Trimming cost V 4 bases and J 0 bases, with 16 bases left between them.

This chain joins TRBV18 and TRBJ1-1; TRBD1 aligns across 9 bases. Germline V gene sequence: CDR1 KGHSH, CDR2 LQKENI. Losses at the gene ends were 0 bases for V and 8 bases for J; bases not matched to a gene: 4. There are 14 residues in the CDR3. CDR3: CASSPPGTGNEAFF. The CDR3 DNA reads TGTGCCAGCTCACCACCCGGGACAGGGAACGAAGCTTTCTTT.

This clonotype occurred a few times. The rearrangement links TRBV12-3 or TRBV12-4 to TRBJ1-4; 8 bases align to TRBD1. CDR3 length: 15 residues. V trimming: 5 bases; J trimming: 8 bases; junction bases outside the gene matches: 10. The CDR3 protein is CASSPPDRVVEKLFF. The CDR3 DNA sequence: TGTGCCAGCAGTCCCCCGGACAGGGTGGTCGAAAAACTGTTTTTT.

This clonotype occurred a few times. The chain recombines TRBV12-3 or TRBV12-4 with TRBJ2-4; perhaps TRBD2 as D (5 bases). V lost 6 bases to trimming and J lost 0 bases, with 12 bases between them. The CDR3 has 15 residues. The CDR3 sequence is CASRPPGLAKNIQYF. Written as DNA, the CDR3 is TGTGCCAGCAGGCCACCCGGACTAGCCAAAAACATTCAGTACTTC.

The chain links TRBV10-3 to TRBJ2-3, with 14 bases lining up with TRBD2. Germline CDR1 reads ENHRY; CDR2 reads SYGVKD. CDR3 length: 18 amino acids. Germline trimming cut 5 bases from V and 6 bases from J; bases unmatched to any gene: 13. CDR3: CAISTSTGTSGSMDTQYF. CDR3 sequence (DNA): TGTGCCATCAGTACATCAACCGGGACTAGCGGGAGTATGGATACGCAGTATTTT.

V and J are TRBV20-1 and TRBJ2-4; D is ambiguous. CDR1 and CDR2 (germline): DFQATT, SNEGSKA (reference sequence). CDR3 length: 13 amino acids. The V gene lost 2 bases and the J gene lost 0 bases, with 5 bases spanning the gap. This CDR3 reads CSARYPAKNIQYF. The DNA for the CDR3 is TGCAGTGCTAGATATCCAGCCAAAAACATTCAGTACTTC.

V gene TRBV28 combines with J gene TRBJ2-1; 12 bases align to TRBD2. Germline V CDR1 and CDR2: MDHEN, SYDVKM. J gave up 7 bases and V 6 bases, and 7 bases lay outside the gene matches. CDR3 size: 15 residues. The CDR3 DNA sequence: TGTGCCAGCAGCCTCTCTAGCGGGAGGGAAAATGAGCAGTTCTTC. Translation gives CASSLSSGRENEQFF.

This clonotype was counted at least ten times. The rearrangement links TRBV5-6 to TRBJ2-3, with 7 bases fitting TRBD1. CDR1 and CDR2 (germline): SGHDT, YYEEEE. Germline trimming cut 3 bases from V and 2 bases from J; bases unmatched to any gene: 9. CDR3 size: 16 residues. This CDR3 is CASSSTGEGNTDTQYF. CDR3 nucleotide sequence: TGTGCCAGCAGCTCTACAGGGGAAGGCAACACAGATACGCAGTATTTT.

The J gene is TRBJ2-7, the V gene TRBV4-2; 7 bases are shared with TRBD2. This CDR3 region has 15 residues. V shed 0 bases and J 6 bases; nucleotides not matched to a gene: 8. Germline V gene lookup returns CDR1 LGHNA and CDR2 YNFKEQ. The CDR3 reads CASSQDVPGGGEQYF. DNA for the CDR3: TGTGCCAGCAGCCAAGATGTCCCGGGGGGTGGCGAGCAGTACTTC.

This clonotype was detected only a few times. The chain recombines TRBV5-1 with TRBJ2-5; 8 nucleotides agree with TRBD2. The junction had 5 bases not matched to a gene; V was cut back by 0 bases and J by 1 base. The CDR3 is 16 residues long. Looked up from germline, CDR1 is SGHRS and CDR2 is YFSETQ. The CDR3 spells CASSLDGRAPQETQYF. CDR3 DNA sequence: TGCGCCAGCAGCTTGGACGGGAGGGCGCCCCAAGAGACCCAGTACTTC.

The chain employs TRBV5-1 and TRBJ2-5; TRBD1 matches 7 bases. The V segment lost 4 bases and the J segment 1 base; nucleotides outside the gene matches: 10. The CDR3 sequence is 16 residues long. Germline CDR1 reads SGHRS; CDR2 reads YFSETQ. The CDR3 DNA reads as TGCGCCAGCAGCCCGACGACAGGGTTTACCCAAGAGACCCAGTACTTC. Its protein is CASSPTTGFTQETQYF.

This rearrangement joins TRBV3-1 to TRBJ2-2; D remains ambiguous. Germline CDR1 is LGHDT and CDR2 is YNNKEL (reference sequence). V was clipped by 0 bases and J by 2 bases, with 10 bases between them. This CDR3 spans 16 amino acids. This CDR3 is CASSQDVVANTGELFF. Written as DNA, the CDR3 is TGTGCCAGCAGCCAAGATGTAGTAGCTAACACCGGGGAGCTGTTTTTT.

Written as DNA, the CDR3 is TGCAGTGCTAGTAAAGTCCCGGGACAGGGGAGTACCGGGGAGCTGTTTTTT. Translating gives CSASKVPGQGSTGELFF. This chain joins TRBV20-1 and TRBJ2-2; TRBD1 agrees at 10 bases. This CDR3 has 17 amino acids. J gave up 5 bases and V 3 bases, and 12 bases lay outside the gene matches. Germline V CDR1 and CDR2: DFQATT, SNEGSKA (reference sequence).